These 6 T cell receptor gamma chains originate from one sample sequenced in a study of gamma delta lymphoproliferative disorders and STAT genes (dated by TCRdb to between 2018 and 2020). The protocol used for the library was multiplex PCR. TCRdb names Illumina MiSeq as the instrument used. TCRdb processed the public reads again with the CATT caller, after which rows with matching DNA were combined. A total of about 1,100 gamma-chain clones appear in this sample, about a fifth of them only once. 39% of the sample rests with the top ten. Genomic DNA from peripheral blood mononuclear cells isolated from patients and controls was used for TCR sequencing. The sequenced sample was blood. These receptors were obtained from a human donor in good health.

Sample share makes this clone medium-sized (0.01 to 0.1%). TCRdb records a much larger clone's protein for this DNA, with a difference at residue 18 that likely arises from a read error; the protein given is the translation of the DNA. The V call is TRGV4, the J call TRGJP. No J segment appears in TCRdb, so it was assigned here by matching the sequence to germline. CDR3 length: 21 residues. The germline gives CDR1 EGSTGY, CDR2 YDSYTSSV. The CDR3 loop reads CATWDGHTNRVEELGKKTKVF. In nucleotides, the CDR3 is TGTGCCACCTGGGATGGGCACACGAACCGAGTTGAAGAGTTGGGCAAAAAAACCAAGGTATTT.

By sample share, this clone is medium-sized. CDR3 DNA sequence: TGTGCCACCTGGGATCGTGGGGATTATTATAAGAAACTCTTT. This codes for CATWDRGDYYKKLF. The J gene is TRGJ1 or TRGJ2, the V gene TRGV8. No J gene is reported in TCRdb; it was inferred here by comparing the DNA with germline. V lost 3 bases to trimming and J lost 2 bases; unmatched junction nucleotides: 7. This CDR3 spans 14 amino acids. Germline lookup yields CDR1 VENAVY and CDR2 YDSYNSRV.

By share of the sample, this clone is large. The chain couples TRGV10 to TRGJ1 or TRGJ2. TCRdb leaves out the J gene; it was filled in here by matching the DNA to germline. TRGV10 is given ORF status, its function remaining uncertain. V gave up 8 bases and J gave up 5 bases; unmatched junction bases: 10. CDR3 length: 13 amino acids. The CDR3 spells CAAWDFGDYKKLF. The CDR3 DNA is TGTGCTGCGTGGGATTTCGGAGATTATAAGAAACTCTTT.

A word on this clone: The TCRdb record carries a much larger clone's protein, which differs from this DNA's translation at residue 3; a read error is the likely cause, and the protein listed here is the DNA translation. V gene TRGV2 combines with J gene TRGJ1 or TRGJ2. TCRdb leaves out the J gene; it was filled in here by matching the DNA to germline. Germline CDR1 reads EGSNGY; CDR2 reads YDSYNSKV. This CDR3 is built from 13 residues. CDR3 coding DNA: TGTGCCCCCTGGGACGCCTCTTATTATAAGAAACTCTTT. It yields the protein CAPWDASYYKKLF.

The table lists this clone with a few counts. The protein recorded in TCRdb matches a much larger clone and deviates from this DNA's translation at residue 7, suggesting a read error; the protein here is obtained by translating the DNA. The chain's CDR3 is CATWDGLSNYYKKLF. The CDR3 DNA follows: TGTGCCACCTGGGATGGGCTGTCTAATTATTATAAGAAACTCTTT. V gene TRGV4 combines with J gene TRGJ1 or TRGJ2. The J gene, not given by TCRdb, was assigned here from a germline match of the nucleotide sequence. Losses at the gene ends were 0 bases for V and 1 base for J; bases not matched to a gene: 6. Germline-derived CDR1 and CDR2 are EGSTGY and YDSYTSSV. The CDR3 sequence is 15 residues long.

By share of the sample, this clone is medium-sized. The chain carries TRGV8 and TRGJP1. The J gene is absent in TCRdb and was assigned here via DNA matching to germline. This CDR3 is 16 amino acids long. The V gene's germline CDR1 is VENAVY and CDR2 YDSYNSRV. After removal of 3 bases from V and 4 bases from J, the junction contained 11 bases not matched to a gene. CDR3 loop: CATWDGDGDTGWFKIF. As DNA, the CDR3 is TGTGCCACCTGGGATGGGGATGGGGACACTGGTTGGTTCAAGATATTT.